Sequencing of this T cell receptor (beta chain) was carried out in a study of long-term antiretroviral therapy in people with HIV. The run of the v3.0 immunoSEQ assay was at survey level. Only in-frame clones appear in the TCRdb table, and some are missing; sequencing was by immunoSEQ multiplex PCR. The sample contains about 25,000 clones, about 86% of which appear only once. The V gene lost 8 bases and the J gene lost 2 bases, with 16 bases spanning the gap. The length of the CDR3 is 15 residues. The material sequenced was unsorted PBMCs, taken around 4.5 years after starting antiretroviral therapy. The gene calls are TRBV23-1 and TRBJ1-3; D might be TRBD1 (5 bases). TRBV23-1 counts as an open reading frame of uncertain function. The clonotype comes from a man in his thirties or forties with HIV. The CDR3 here is CASRHPGLTGNTIYF. In DNA, the CDR3 is TGCGCCAGCCGCCACCCGGGACTCACTGGAAACACCATATATTTT.